A selection of T cell receptor beta chains follows, all from one sample in a study of CD8+ T cells in alopecia areata. This table comes from immunoSEQ multiplex PCR, and its TCRdb copy is limited to in-frame clones, with some not included. The repertoire has some 170,000 clones, roughly 50% of them found once; the top ten carry around 16%. The source was CD4+ T cells sorted from blood, collected between weeks 55 and 65, from a patient treated with tofacitinib. These receptors all stem from a human donor with alopecia areata. Each CDR3 is given with its conserved first and last residue. Each record gives: J gene, clone size, V gene, D gene, CDR3 protein, CDR3 DNA. D genes are given only for firm matches. Clone sizes are given selectively: once, few, many, or a class where the clone is expanded.

TRBJ2-7 . TRBV19 . CASRSAAGPYEQYF TGTGCCAGTCGGTCGGCAGCCGGACCCTACGAGCAGTACTTC
TRBJ1-2 . TRBV30 . CAWSVQINYGYTF TGTGCCTGGAGTGTACAAATTAACTATGGCTACACCTTC
TRBJ1-6 . TRBV14 . CASSQVSQTNYNSPLHF TGTGCCAGCAGCCAAGTATCGCAGACAAACTATAATTCACCCCTCCACTTT
TRBJ1-1 . TRBV6-1 . CASTEALGAFF TGTGCCAGCACTGAGGCCCTTGGAGCTTTCTTT
TRBJ1-2 few TRBV7-2 TRBD1 CASSQDRGPYGYTF TGTGCCAGCAGCCAGGACAGGGGCCCTTATGGCTACACCTTC
TRBJ1-5 . TRBV30 TRBD1 CAWRNPGQGINQPQHF TGTGCCTGGAGAAACCCGGGACAGGGGATCAATCAGCCCCAGCATTTT
TRBJ1-5 few TRBV19 . CASSTPGVANQPQHF TGTGCCAGTAGTACACCAGGGGTAGCCAATCAGCCCCAGCATTTT
TRBJ1-2 . TRBV15 TRBD1 CATSIQDRGARGYTF TGTGCCACCAGCATCCAGGACAGGGGGGCCCGGGGCTACACCTTC
TRBJ1-6 . TRBV11-1 . CASSLPTVSPLHF TGTGCCAGCAGCTTACCGACAGTTTCACCCCTCCACTTT
TRBJ1-2 once TRBV6-4 . CASSEKHAFGYTF TGTGCCAGCAGTGAGAAGCACGCCTTTGGCTACACCTTC
TRBJ1-5 . TRBV18 . CASSHGRVDQPQHF TGTGCCAGCTCACATGGGAGGGTGGATCAGCCCCAGCATTTT
TRBJ2-2 few TRBV2 . CASSEQGNTGELFF TGTGCCAGCAGTGAACAGGGGAACACCGGGGAGCTGTTTTTT
TRBJ2-5 . TRBV7-2 TRBD1 CASSLAGQQETQYF TGTGCCAGCAGCTTAGCGGGACAGCAAGAGACCCAGTACTTC
TRBJ2-7 few TRBV6-5 TRBD1 CASSYAGTGSYEQYF TGTGCCAGCAGTTACGCCGGGACAGGGTCCTACGAGCAGTACTTC
TRBJ2-7 few TRBV5-1 . CASSLTTYEQYF TGCGCCAGCAGCTTGACCACCTACGAGCAGTACTTC
TRBJ1-5 . TRBV15 . CATSRDLGGNQPQHF TGTGCCACCAGCAGAGATTTGGGCGGCAATCAGCCCCAGCATTTT
TRBJ2-3 . TRBV30 . CAWSKTTATQYF TGTGCCTGGAGTAAAACGACAGCGACGCAGTATTTT
TRBJ1-2 . TRBV6-6 . CASSTPYARSHGYTF TGTGCCAGCAGTACCCCATACGCCCGGAGCCATGGCTACACCTTC
TRBJ2-5 . TRBV11-2 TRBD1 CASGPGALRGHETQYF TGTGCCAGCGGTCCTGGGGCGCTGAGGGGGCACGAGACCCAGTACTTC
TRBJ1-2 . TRBV4-1 TRBD1 CASSQGDRMGTDYGYTF TGCGCCAGCAGCCAAGGAGATCGGATGGGGACAGACTATGGCTACACCTTC
TRBJ2-5 . TRBV4-1 . CASSQVVGGPTETQYF TGCGCCAGCAGCCAAGTCGTGGGGGGGCCGACTGAGACCCAGTACTTC
TRBJ1-2 . TRBV30 TRBD1 CAWSEGQGHYGYTF TGTGCCTGGAGTGAAGGACAGGGCCACTATGGCTACACCTTC
TRBJ2-7 few TRBV7-9 TRBD1 CASSDEDRGYEQYF TGTGCCAGCAGCGACGAGGACAGGGGATACGAGCAGTACTTC
TRBJ2-5 . TRBV5-1 . CASSLSLGEETQYF TGCGCCAGCAGCTTGAGCTTAGGGGAGGAGACCCAGTACTTC
TRBJ2-1 . TRBV27 TRBD1 CASSSWGQGPNEQFF TGTGCCAGCAGTTCCTGGGGACAGGGCCCCAATGAGCAGTTCTTC
TRBJ2-1 . TRBV7-2 . CASSLARLEGEQFF TGTGCCAGCAGCTTAGCGCGGCTAGAAGGTGAGCAGTTCTTC
TRBJ1-1 few TRBV19 . CASSRMNTEAFF TGTGCCAGTAGTAGGATGAACACTGAAGCTTTCTTT
TRBJ2-1 few TRBV4-2 . CASSQDAYNEQFF TGTGCCAGCAGCCAAGACGCCTACAATGAGCAGTTCTTC
TRBJ1-2 . TRBV6-6 . CASSTTDFYGYTF TGTGCCAGCAGTACAACAGATTTCTATGGCTACACCTTC
TRBJ1-5 . TRBV30 . CAWSGDLNQPQHF TGTGCCTGGAGTGGGGACCTAAATCAGCCCCAGCATTTT
TRBJ2-3 . TRBV14 . CASSQDRRGSTDTQYF TGTGCCAGCAGCCAAGATAGACGGGGGAGCACAGATACGCAGTATTTT
TRBJ1-6 . TRBV30 . CAWKIGGENSPLHF TGTGCCTGGAAGATCGGAGGGGAGAATTCACCCCTCCACTTT
TRBJ2-1 few TRBV19 . CASRWQNEQFF TGTGCCAGTAGATGGCAAAATGAGCAGTTCTTC
TRBJ1-6 . TRBV6-5 . CASRDQGRNSPLHF TGTGCCAGCAGGGATCAGGGCCGTAATTCACCCCTCCACTTT
TRBJ2-7 many TRBV21-1 . CANPSKGQGPSYEQYF TGTGCCAACCCATCTAAGGGACAGGGCCCCAGCTACGAGCAGTACTTC
TRBJ1-5 . TRBV19 TRBD1 CASSYSGTENQPQHF TGTGCCAGTAGTTACTCCGGGACAGAGAATCAGCCCCAGCATTTT
TRBJ1-2 . TRBV19 . CASSSLRGVDGYTF TGTGCCAGTAGCTCTCTCAGGGGCGTCGATGGCTACACCTTC
TRBJ1-2 . TRBV5-1 TRBD1 CASSETGDYGYTF TGCGCCAGCAGCGAGACAGGGGACTATGGCTACACCTTC
TRBJ1-6 . TRBV5-1 TRBD1 CASSLAPPGQGNSPLHF TGCGCCAGCAGCTTGGCCCCACCGGGACAGGGCAATTCACCCCTCCACTTT
TRBJ1-4 . TRBV6-1 . CASSEGGTRNEKLFF TGTGCCAGCAGTGAAGGGGGGACCCGTAATGAAAAACTGTTTTTT
TRBJ2-1 few TRBV19 TRBD1 CATTGQARNNEQFF TGTGCCACCACGGGACAGGCAAGAAACAATGAGCAGTTCTTC
TRBJ1-5 . TRBV7-9 TRBD1 CASSSDRANQPQHF TGTGCCAGCAGCTCGGACAGGGCGAATCAGCCCCAGCATTTT
TRBJ1-1 . TRBV6-5 TRBD1 CASRDREVAEAFF TGTGCCAGCCGTGACAGGGAGGTCGCTGAAGCTTTCTTT
TRBJ2-3 . TRBV29-1 . CSGGISTDTQYF TGCAGCGGGGGGATAAGCACAGATACGCAGTATTTT